These T cell receptor beta chains were read from a single sample in a study of T cells after yellow fever vaccination. MiXCR, applied by TCRdb to the 5' RACE reads, yields one record per CDR3 protein. Here the sample spans under 600,000 distinct CDR3 sequences, around an eighth being singletons. This specimen was PBMCs, taken on the day of the yellow fever booster vaccination. The receptor source for this set is a man younger than 45 who received the YFV17D yellow fever vaccine. Both conserved end residues are part of each CDR3. The order of the fields is CDR3 DNA, CDR3 protein, D gene, CDR3 length, clone size, V gene, J gene. D genes are given only for firm matches. The size of a clone is reported for some rows only, either as once, few or many, or as a class for expanded clones.

DNA: TGTGCTAGCAGCTTAGGACCCTCAGAAGAGACCCAGTACTTC; CDR3: CASSLGPSEETQYF; D: -; length: 14; size: few; V: TRBV7-7; J: TRBJ2-5
DNA: TGTGCCAGCAGCTTAGGTGAGGCGGGAGGGACCTACGAGCAGTACTTC; CDR3: CASSLGEAGGTYEQYF; D: TRBD2; length: 16; size: few; V: TRBV11-2; J: TRBJ2-7
DNA: TGTGCCAGCAGCTTTGACAGCTTCTACGAGCAGTACTTC; CDR3: CASSFDSFYEQYF; D: -; length: 13; size: -; V: TRBV5-6; J: TRBJ2-7
DNA: TGTGCCAGCTCCGGGTGGGGCCCCTATGGCTACACCTTC; CDR3: CASSGWGPYGYTF; D: -; length: 13; size: -; V: TRBV27; J: TRBJ1-2
DNA: TGTGCCAGCAGCAACTTCCGAGAGACCCAGTACTTC; CDR3: CASSNFRETQYF; D: -; length: 12; size: few; V: TRBV21-1; J: TRBJ2-5
DNA: TGTGCCAGCAGTCGGACAGGGGGCTTAAATGAGCAGTTCTTC; CDR3: CASSRTGGLNEQFF; D: TRBD1; length: 14; size: -; V: TRBV28; J: TRBJ2-1
DNA: TGTGCCAGCGCCACGACTAGCGGGAACACCGGGGAGCTGTTTTTT; CDR3: CASATTSGNTGELFF; D: TRBD2; length: 15; size: -; V: TRBV11-1; J: TRBJ2-2
DNA: TGTGCCAGCAGTTCAAGGGCGGGCAGGAGCACTGAAGCTTTCTTT; CDR3: CASSSRAGRSTEAFF; D: -; length: 15; size: -; V: TRBV27; J: TRBJ1-1
DNA: TGTGCCAGCAGTTACGGTGGGTCGGGGAGGGGCAATCAGCCCCAGCATTTT; CDR3: CASSYGGSGRGNQPQHF; D: -; length: 17; size: -; V: TRBV6-2/TRBV6-3; J: TRBJ1-5
DNA: TGTGCCAGTAGCTTCCAACAGGGACCCTACAATGAGCAGTTCTTC; CDR3: CASSFQQGPYNEQFF; D: -; length: 15; size: -; V: TRBV19; J: TRBJ2-1
DNA: TGTGCCAGCAGCTCAGAACTAGTCGCCGAGCAGTTCTTC; CDR3: CASSSELVAEQFF; D: -; length: 13; size: few; V: TRBV11-2; J: TRBJ2-1
DNA: TGTGCCACCCCGAACCTGAACACCGGGGAGCTGTTTTTT; CDR3: CATPNLNTGELFF; D: -; length: 13; size: few; V: TRBV6-2/TRBV6-3; J: TRBJ2-2
DNA: TGTGCCAGCAGTTTAAGGTCTAGCGGGAGGGTGACCCAGTACTTC; CDR3: CASSLRSSGRVTQYF; D: TRBD2; length: 15; size: many; V: TRBV12-3/TRBV12-4; J: TRBJ2-5
DNA: TGTGCCAGCAGTATGACAGACGCTGGGGCCAACGTCCTGACTTTC; CDR3: CASSMTDAGANVLTF; D: -; length: 15; size: few; V: TRBV7-9; J: TRBJ2-6
DNA: TGTGCCAGCAGCTTGAGTAGCGGGAGAAGAGATGAGCAGTTCTTC; CDR3: CASSLSSGRRDEQFF; D: TRBD2; length: 15; size: once; V: TRBV7-9; J: TRBJ2-1
DNA: TGTGCCAGCAGCGTAGTGAGCAGGGAGCTGTTTTTT; CDR3: CASSVVSRELFF; D: -; length: 12; size: few; V: TRBV9; J: TRBJ2-2
DNA: TGCACCAGCAGCCAACTTACAGGGGGCGGTAATCAGCCCCAGCATTTT; CDR3: CTSSQLTGGGNQPQHF; D: -; length: 16; size: -; V: TRBV1; J: TRBJ1-5
DNA: TGTGCCAGCAAGGAGATGGATGGGAAGGGCTACGAGCAGTACTTC; CDR3: CASKEMDGKGYEQYF; D: -; length: 15; size: few; V: TRBV7-8; J: TRBJ2-7
DNA: TGTGCCAGCAGCAAAAGCCGGGACAGGGGGCGCTTCGGGGAGCTGTTTTTT; CDR3: CASSKSRDRGRFGELFF; D: TRBD1; length: 17; size: -; V: TRBV7-8; J: TRBJ2-2
DNA: TGTGCCAGCAGCTTACGGACAGCCAAAGCTTTCTTT; CDR3: CASSLRTAKAFF; D: -; length: 12; size: -; V: TRBV7-8; J: TRBJ1-1
DNA: TGTGCCAGCAGTTTAAGGGCTAGCGGGAGGGGCCACGAGCAGTACTTC; CDR3: CASSLRASGRGHEQYF; D: TRBD2; length: 16; size: few; V: TRBV12-3/TRBV12-4; J: TRBJ2-7
DNA: TGTGCCAGCAGCCTTCCCGGGCACTCTGAAGCTTTCTTT; CDR3: CASSLPGHSEAFF; D: -; length: 13; size: -; V: TRBV5-5; J: TRBJ1-1
DNA: TGTGCCAGCAGCTTGGTGACTAGCGGGACGATTTTCTCCTACGAGCAGTACTTC; CDR3: CASSLVTSGTIFSYEQYF; D: TRBD2; length: 18; size: -; V: TRBV11-2; J: TRBJ2-7
DNA: TGCGCCAGCAGCCAAGATCCCCCTGGGCCAGGGGTGACCCAGTACTTC; CDR3: CASSQDPPGPGVTQYF; D: -; length: 16; size: -; V: TRBV4-1; J: TRBJ2-5
DNA: TGTGCCAGCAGTCCCCCGAGGAGGTGGGGGCGGAGTTGGGAGACCCAGTACTTC; CDR3: CASSPPRRWGRSWETQYF; D: -; length: 18; size: -; V: TRBV3-1; J: TRBJ2-5
DNA: TGCAGTGCTAGGGACAGGGATGGAGAGACCCAGTACTTC; CDR3: CSARDRDGETQYF; D: TRBD1; length: 13; size: few; V: TRBV20-1; J: TRBJ2-5
DNA: TGTGCCAGCAGCCGAAGGGGTACAGGGACTGCATCCTACAATGAGCAGTTCTTC; CDR3: CASSRRGTGTASYNEQFF; D: -; length: 18; size: many; V: TRBV11-2; J: TRBJ2-1
DNA: TGTGCCAACAGAAGACAGGGGCGCAATCAGCCCCAGCATTTT; CDR3: CANRRQGRNQPQHF; D: TRBD1; length: 14; size: few; V: TRBV28; J: TRBJ1-5
DNA: TGTGCCAGCAGTTTAGGGATGGGCACTGAAGCTTTCTTT; CDR3: CASSLGMGTEAFF; D: -; length: 13; size: -; V: TRBV12-3/TRBV12-4; J: TRBJ1-1
DNA: TGCAGTGCCGTAGCGGGCACAGATACGCAGTATTTT; CDR3: CSAVAGTDTQYF; D: -; length: 12; size: -; V: TRBV20-1; J: TRBJ2-3
DNA: TGTGCCACCGCCGCCGGGACAGGGTTTATGGCTTTCTTT; CDR3: CATAAGTGFMAFF; D: TRBD1; length: 13; size: few; V: TRBV6-1; J: TRBJ1-1
DNA: TGTGCCAGCAGCTTAAATGGGCCAGATTGGGACTCCTACGAGCAGTACTTC; CDR3: CASSLNGPDWDSYEQYF; D: -; length: 17; size: -; V: TRBV5-6; J: TRBJ2-7
DNA: TGTGCCAGCAGTCGGACTCCACAAGGAAACACCATATATTTT; CDR3: CASSRTPQGNTIYF; D: -; length: 14; size: -; V: TRBV28; J: TRBJ1-3
DNA: TGCAGTGCAACAGGGGCCCATAATGAAAAACTGTTTTTT; CDR3: CSATGAHNEKLFF; D: TRBD1; length: 13; size: -; V: TRBV20-1; J: TRBJ1-4
DNA: TGTGCCAGCAGCTCCCGGACACCCCTGGCCAATGAGCAGTTCTTC; CDR3: CASSSRTPLANEQFF; D: -; length: 15; size: -; V: TRBV7-9; J: TRBJ2-1
DNA: TGTGCCAGCAGCCAAACTGGGGGAGGGCGGGTTACGCAGTATTTT; CDR3: CASSQTGGGRVTQYF; D: TRBD2; length: 15; size: -; V: TRBV7-2; J: TRBJ2-3
DNA: TGTGCCATCCAACACAGTAGCAATCAGCCCCAGCATTTT; CDR3: CAIQHSSNQPQHF; D: -; length: 13; size: -; V: TRBV6-2/TRBV6-3; J: TRBJ1-5
DNA: TGTGCCAGCTCCCCACTCCTTGGTCAGCTCGAAGCTTTCTTT; CDR3: CASSPLLGQLEAFF; D: -; length: 14; size: few; V: TRBV18; J: TRBJ1-1
DNA: TGTGCCAGCAGTAGGACACCCGGCTCCTACGAGCAGTACTTC; CDR3: CASSRTPGSYEQYF; D: -; length: 14; size: many; V: TRBV6-1; J: TRBJ2-7
DNA: TGTGCCACGCGAGGGGGAAGGAGCGATGAGCAGTTCTTC; CDR3: CATRGGRSDEQFF; D: -; length: 13; size: few; V: TRBV10-3; J: TRBJ2-1
DNA: TGCAGTGCTAGTCAGGGACTTGACGCCGAGCAGTACTTC; CDR3: CSASQGLDAEQYF; D: -; length: 13; size: few; V: TRBV20-1; J: TRBJ2-7
DNA: TGTGCCGCCTGGGGAGGCGGCTACACCTTC; CDR3: CAAWGGGYTF; D: -; length: 10; size: few; V: TRBV25-1; J: TRBJ1-2
DNA: TGCAGTGTATCAAGCGGAGAAGAGACCCAGTACTTC; CDR3: CSVSSGEETQYF; D: -; length: 12; size: -; V: TRBV20-1; J: TRBJ2-5
DNA: TGTGCCAGCAATCGACAGGCGAACACCGGGGAGCTGTTTTTT; CDR3: CASNRQANTGELFF; D: -; length: 14; size: few; V: TRBV7-9; J: TRBJ2-2